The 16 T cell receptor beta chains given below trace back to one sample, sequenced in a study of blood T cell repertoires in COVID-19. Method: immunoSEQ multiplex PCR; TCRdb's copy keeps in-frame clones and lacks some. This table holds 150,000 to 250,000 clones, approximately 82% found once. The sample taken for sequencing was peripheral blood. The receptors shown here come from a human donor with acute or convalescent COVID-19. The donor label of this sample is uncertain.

The CDR3 DNA reads TGTGCCATCAGTGTTAGGGACAGGGGAGAACCGTTCTTC. This translates into CAISVRDRGEPFF. V gene TRBV10-3 combines with J gene TRBJ2-1; 10 nucleotides agree with TRBD1. The germline gives CDR1 ENHRY, CDR2 SYGVKD. V gave up 4 bases and J gave up 15 bases; unmatched junction bases: 9. This CDR3 comprises 13 residues.

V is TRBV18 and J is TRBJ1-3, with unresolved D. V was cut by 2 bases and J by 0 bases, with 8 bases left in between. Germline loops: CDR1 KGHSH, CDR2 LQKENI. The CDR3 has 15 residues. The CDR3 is CASSPDAASGNTIYF. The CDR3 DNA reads TGTGCCAGCTCACCAGACGCGGCCTCTGGAAACACCATATATTTT.

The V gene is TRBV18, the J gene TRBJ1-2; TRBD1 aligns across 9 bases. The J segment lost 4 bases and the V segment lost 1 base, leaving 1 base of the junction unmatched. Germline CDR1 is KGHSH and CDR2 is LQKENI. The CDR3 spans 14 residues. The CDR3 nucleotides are TGTGCCAGCTCACCACAGGACAGGGGCTATGGCTACACCTTC. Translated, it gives CASSPQDRGYGYTF.

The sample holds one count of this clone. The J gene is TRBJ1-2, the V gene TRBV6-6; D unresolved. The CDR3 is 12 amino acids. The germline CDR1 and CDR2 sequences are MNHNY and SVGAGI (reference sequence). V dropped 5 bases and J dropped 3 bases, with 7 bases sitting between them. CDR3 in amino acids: CASSGRDYGYTF. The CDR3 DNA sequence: TGTGCCAGCAGTGGGCGGGACTATGGCTACACCTTC.

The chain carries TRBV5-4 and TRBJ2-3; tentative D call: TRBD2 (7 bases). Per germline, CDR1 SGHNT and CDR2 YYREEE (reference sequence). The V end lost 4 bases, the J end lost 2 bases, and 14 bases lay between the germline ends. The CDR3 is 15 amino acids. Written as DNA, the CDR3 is TGTGCCAGCAGCAGAGGGGGGGGCTACACAGATACGCAGTATTTT. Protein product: CASSRGGGYTDTQYF. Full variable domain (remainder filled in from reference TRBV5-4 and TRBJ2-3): ETGVTQSPTHLIKTRGQQVTLRCSSQSGHNTVSWYQQALGQGPQFIFQYYREEENGRGNFPPRFSGLQFPNYSSELNVNALELDDSALYLCASSRGGGYTDTQYFGPGTRLTVL.

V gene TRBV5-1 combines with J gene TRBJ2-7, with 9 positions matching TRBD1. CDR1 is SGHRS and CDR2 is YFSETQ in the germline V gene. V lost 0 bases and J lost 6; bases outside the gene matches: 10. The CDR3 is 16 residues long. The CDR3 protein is CASSLESPGQGVEQYF. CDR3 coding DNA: TGCGCCAGCAGCTTGGAAAGTCCGGGACAGGGAGTCGAGCAGTACTTC.

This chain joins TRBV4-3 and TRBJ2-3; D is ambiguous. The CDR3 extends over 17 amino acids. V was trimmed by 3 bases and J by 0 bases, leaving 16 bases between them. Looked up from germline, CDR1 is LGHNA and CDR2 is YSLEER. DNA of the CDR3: TGCGCCAGCAGCCAGGTCCCGGCAGGTGGTAGCACAGATACGCAGTATTTT. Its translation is CASSQVPAGGSTDTQYF.

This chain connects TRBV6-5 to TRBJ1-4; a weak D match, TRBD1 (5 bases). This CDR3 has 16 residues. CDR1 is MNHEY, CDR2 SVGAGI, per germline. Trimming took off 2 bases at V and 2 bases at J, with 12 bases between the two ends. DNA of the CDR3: TGTGCCAGCAGTTACAGTTTCGGGGGGACTAATGAAAAACTGTTTTTT. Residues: CASSYSFGGTNEKLFF.

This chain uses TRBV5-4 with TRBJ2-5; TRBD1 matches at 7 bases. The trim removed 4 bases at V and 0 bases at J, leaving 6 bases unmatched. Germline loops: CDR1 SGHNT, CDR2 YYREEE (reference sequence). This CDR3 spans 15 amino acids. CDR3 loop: CASSRTGRYQETQYF. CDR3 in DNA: TGTGCCAGCAGCCGGACAGGTCGGTACCAAGAGACCCAGTACTTC.

The CDR3 coding sequence is TGTGCCAGCAGCCGGACTAGCGGAATTCAAGAGACCCAGTACTTC. Translated: CASSRTSGIQETQYF. The genes are TRBV5-4 and TRBJ2-5, with 10 bases lining up with TRBD2. This CDR3 is 15 amino acids long. Trimming removed 4 bases from V and 2 bases from J; junction bases left unmatched: 5. Germline V gives CDR1 SGHNT, CDR2 YYREEE (reference sequence).

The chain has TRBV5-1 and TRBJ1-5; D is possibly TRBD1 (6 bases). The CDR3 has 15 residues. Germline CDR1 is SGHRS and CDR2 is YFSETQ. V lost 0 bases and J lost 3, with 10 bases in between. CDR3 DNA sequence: TGCGCCAGCAGCTTGGATGGGGGCTACAATCAGCCCCAGCATTTT. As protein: CASSLDGGYNQPQHF.

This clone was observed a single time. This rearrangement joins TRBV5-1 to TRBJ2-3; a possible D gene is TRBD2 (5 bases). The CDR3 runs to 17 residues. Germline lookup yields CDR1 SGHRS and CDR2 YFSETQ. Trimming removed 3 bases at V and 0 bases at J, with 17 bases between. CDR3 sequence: CASSWGWARASTDTQYF. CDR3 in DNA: TGCGCCAGCAGCTGGGGTTGGGCGCGGGCTAGCACAGATACGCAGTATTTT.

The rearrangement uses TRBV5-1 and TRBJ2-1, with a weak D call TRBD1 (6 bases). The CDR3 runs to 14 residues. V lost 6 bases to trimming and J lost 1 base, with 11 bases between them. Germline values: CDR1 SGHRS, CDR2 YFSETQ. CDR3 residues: CASTVDRSYNEQFF. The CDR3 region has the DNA TGCGCCAGCACAGTGGACAGATCCTACAATGAGCAGTTCTTC.

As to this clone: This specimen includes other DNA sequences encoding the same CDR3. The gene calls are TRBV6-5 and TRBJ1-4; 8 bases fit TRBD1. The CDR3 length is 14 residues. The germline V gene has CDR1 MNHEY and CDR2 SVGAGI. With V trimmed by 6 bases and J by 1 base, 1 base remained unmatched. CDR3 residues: CASSDRGTNEKLFF. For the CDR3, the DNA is TGTGCCAGCAGCGACAGGGGAACTAATGAAAAACTGTTTTTT.

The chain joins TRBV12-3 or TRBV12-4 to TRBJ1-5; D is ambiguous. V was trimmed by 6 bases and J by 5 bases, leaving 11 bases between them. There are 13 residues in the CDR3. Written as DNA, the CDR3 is TGTGCCAGCAGCCTCAACTTCTATCAGCCCCAGCATTTT. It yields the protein CASSLNFYQPQHF.

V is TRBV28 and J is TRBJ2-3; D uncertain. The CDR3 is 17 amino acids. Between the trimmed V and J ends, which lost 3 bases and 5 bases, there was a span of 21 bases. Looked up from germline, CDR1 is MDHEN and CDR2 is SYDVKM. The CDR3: CASSFTAGLRLGDTQYF. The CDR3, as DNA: TGTGCCAGCAGTTTTACTGCAGGCCTACGGCTTGGAGATACGCAGTATTTT.